This T cell receptor beta chain came from a study of OX40 agonist ivuxolimab in advanced cancers. As for the study in general: Ivuxolimab is an agonistic anti-OX40 (CD134) antibody, and patients were treated with it.

Study-wide results and limits: Some patients who did not respond also had low normalized T-cell clonal expansion.

With respect to this clone: Its matching antigen is unknown.

Germline loops: CDR1 MNHEY, CDR2 SMNVEV (reference sequence). CDR3 size: 13 residues. Trimming removed 1 base from V and 8 bases from J, with 11 bases in between. The table came from immunoSEQ multiplex PCR; TCRdb's copy has only in-frame clones and leaves some out. The data contain approximately 78,000 clones, approximately 90% of them singletons. The sequencing used CD4+ or CD8+ T cells sorted from blood, collected in a trial of the OX40 agonist ivuxolimab. This chain joins TRBV27 and TRBJ1-2; D may be TRBD1 (5 bases). The receptor comes from an adult with an advanced solid tumor such as melanoma, head and neck, liver or kidney cancer. In DNA form, the CDR3 reads TGTGCCAGCAGTTTATACGGGGGAGAAGGCTACACCTTC. Its protein is CASSLYGGEGYTF.